This TCR beta chain was documented in a study of T cells in Graves' hyperthyroidism and ophthalmopathy. General study points: In validation, the model predicted ophthalmopathy. These predictions came a median about 6.2 months before onset.

The investigators amplified TCR beta CDR3 regions from RNA transcripts. First-round RT-PCR with HTBI primers amplified the TCR CDR3 region. From the multiplex PCR reads, TCRdb called clonotypes with MiXCR, one entry per CDR3 protein. The sample lists hundreds of thousands of distinct CDR3 sequences; about 45% were seen once. Germline V CDR1 and CDR2: MNHNY, SVGAGI (reference sequence). V shed 5 bases, J shed 7 bases, and the junction held 10 bases outside the gene matches. The CDR3 has 15 residues. This clonotype occurred a few times. Its target is not known. The TCR sequence derives from an adult man with Graves' disease, either hyperthyroidism or ophthalmopathy (not recorded which). This chain links TRBV6-6 with TRBJ1-1, with 10 bases fitting TRBD1. The source material was peripheral blood or thyroid tissue (not recorded which). The CDR3 is CASSKPGQGFSEAFF. CDR3 nucleotides: TGTGCCAGCAGTAAACCGGGACAGGGGTTCAGTGAAGCTTTCTTT.